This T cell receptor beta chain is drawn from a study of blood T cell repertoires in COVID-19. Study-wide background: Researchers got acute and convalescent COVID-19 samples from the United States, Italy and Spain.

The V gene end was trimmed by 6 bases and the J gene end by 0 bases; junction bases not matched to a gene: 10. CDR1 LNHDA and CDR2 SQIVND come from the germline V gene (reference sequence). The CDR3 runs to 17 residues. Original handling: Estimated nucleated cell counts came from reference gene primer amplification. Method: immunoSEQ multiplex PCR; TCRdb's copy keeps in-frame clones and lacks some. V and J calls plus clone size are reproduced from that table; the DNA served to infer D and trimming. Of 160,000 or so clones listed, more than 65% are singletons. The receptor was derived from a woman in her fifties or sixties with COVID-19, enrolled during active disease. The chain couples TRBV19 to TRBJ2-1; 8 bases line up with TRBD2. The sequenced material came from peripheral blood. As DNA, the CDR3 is TGTGCCAGTAGAGACCTTCGGGGGGGGTCCTCCTACAATGAGCAGTTCTTC. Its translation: CASRDLRGGSSYNEQFF.